This T cell receptor (beta chain) stems from a study of T cell repertoires in cytomegalovirus infection. The overall study: Peptides in the study included HLA-C-restricted and HLA-B-restricted CMV epitopes. CMV infection and matching HLA type were both indicated by public TCR beta signatures.

Overall study results and limits: The study identified carriers of CMV plus the relevant HLA from cumulative public TCR beta family frequency. Clonotype analysis showed dominance of the ex vivo response by HLA-C-restricted CMV-specific TCR beta clonotypes.

One entry per CDR3 protein results from TCRdb running MiXCR on the reads. The sample has roughly 860,000 distinct CDR3 sequences; 32% are singletons. A note on this clonotype: Its antigen is as yet unknown.

CDR3 length: 15 amino acids. Trimming took 4 bases from V and 1 from J, leaving 16 bases between them. Germline CDR1 reads DFQATT; CDR2 reads SNEGSKA (reference sequence). This receptor was obtained from a human donor in good health (CMV status not recorded). Some clones in this sample may be carry-over from other donors' samples. The genes are TRBV20-1 and TRBJ1-1; the D is unclear. The sequenced sample was cultured CD8+ T cells from PBMCs, obtained from culture after CMV antigen stimulation. CDR3 sequence reads: CSAKDARATNTEAFF. CDR3 coding DNA: TGCAGTGCTAAAGATGCCCGAGCCACGAACACTGAAGCTTTCTTT.